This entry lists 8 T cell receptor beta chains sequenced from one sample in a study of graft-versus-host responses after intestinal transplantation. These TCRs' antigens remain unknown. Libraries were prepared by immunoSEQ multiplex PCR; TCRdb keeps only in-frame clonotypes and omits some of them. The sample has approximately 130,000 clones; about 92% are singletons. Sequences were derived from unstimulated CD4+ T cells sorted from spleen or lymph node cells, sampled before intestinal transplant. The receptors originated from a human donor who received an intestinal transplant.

The CDR3 region is CASSPRSTGAAYEQYF. The CDR3 coding sequence is TGCGCCAGCAGCCCACGGAGTACGGGGGCAGCCTACGAGCAGTACTTC. The chain is built from TRBV4-1 and TRBJ2-7; D may match TRBD1 or TRBD2 (6 bases each). The CDR3 runs to 16 residues. Germline-derived CDR1 and CDR2 are MGHRA and YSYEKL. V was trimmed by 4 bases and J by 2 bases, leaving 18 bases between them.

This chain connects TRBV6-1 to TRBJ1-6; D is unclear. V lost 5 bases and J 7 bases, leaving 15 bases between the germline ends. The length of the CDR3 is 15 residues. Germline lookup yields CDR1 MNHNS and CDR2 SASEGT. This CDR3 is CASSFQPRRNSPLHF. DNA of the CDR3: TGTGCCAGCAGTTTCCAGCCCCGCCGGAATTCACCCCTCCACTTT.

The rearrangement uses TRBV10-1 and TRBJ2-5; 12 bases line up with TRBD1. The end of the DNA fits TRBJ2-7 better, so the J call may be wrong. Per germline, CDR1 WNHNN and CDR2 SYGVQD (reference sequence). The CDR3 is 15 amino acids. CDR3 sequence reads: CASSRDRGLPYEQYF. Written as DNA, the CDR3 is TGCGCCAGCAGCCGGGACAGGGGGCTCCCCTACGAGCAGTACTTC.

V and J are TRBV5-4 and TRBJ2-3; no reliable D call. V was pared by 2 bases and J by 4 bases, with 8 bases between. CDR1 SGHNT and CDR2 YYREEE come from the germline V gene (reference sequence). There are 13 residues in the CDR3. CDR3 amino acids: CASSLVGSDTQYF. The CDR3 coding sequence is TGTGCCAGCAGCTTAGTTGGTTCAGATACGCAGTATTTT.

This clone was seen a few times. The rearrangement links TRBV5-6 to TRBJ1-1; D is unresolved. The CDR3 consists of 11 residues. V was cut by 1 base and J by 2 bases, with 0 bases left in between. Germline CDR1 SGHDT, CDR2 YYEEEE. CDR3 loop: CASSLNTEAFF. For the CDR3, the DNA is TGTGCCAGCAGCTTGAACACTGAAGCTTTCTTT.

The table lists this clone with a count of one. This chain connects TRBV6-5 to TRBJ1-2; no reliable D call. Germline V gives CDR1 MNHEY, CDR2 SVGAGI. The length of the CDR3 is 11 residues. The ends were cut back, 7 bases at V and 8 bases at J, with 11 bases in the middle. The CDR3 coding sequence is TGTGCCAGCAATCGGGAAGAGGGCTACACCTTC. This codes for CASNREEGYTF.

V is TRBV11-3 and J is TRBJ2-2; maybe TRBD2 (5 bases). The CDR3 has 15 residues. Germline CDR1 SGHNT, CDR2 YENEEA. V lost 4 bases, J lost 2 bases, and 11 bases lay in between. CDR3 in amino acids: CASSSSPINTGELFF. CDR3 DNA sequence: TGTGCCAGCAGCTCTAGCCCCATAAACACCGGGGAGCTGTTTTTT.

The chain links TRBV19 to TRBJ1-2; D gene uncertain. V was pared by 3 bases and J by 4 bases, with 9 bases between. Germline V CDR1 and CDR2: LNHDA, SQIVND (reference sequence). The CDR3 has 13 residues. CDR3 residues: CASSIVDVYGYTF. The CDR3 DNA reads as TGTGCCAGTAGTATTGTAGACGTCTATGGCTACACCTTC.